This TCR beta chain emerged from a study of siplizumab effects on memory and regulatory T cells. Mixed lymphocyte reaction cells underwent more than five days of coculture at 37°C. Investigators stained responder PBMCs with CFSE and stimulator PBMCs with Violet Dye, then mixed them 1:1. Libraries were prepared by immunoSEQ multiplex PCR; TCRdb keeps only in-frame clonotypes and omits some of them. The table lists 10,000 or so clones, about 45% of them singletons. The CDR3 is 15 residues long. Germline CDR1 reads KGHSH; CDR2 reads LQKENI. J lost 9 bases, V lost 3 bases, and 10 bases had no gene match. With respect to this clone: No antigen is known for it.

The sequenced material came from CFSE-low (dividing) CD4+ T cells sorted from an allogeneic mixed lymphocyte reaction. The J gene is TRBJ2-5, the V gene TRBV18; 10 nucleotides agree with TRBD2. The sequence derives from a human donor in good health; the cells came from an allogeneic mixed lymphocyte reaction. The CDR3 is CASSPTSGPRLAQYF. CDR3 in DNA: TGTGCCAGCTCACCGACTAGCGGGCCGAGGTTGGCCCAGTACTTC.